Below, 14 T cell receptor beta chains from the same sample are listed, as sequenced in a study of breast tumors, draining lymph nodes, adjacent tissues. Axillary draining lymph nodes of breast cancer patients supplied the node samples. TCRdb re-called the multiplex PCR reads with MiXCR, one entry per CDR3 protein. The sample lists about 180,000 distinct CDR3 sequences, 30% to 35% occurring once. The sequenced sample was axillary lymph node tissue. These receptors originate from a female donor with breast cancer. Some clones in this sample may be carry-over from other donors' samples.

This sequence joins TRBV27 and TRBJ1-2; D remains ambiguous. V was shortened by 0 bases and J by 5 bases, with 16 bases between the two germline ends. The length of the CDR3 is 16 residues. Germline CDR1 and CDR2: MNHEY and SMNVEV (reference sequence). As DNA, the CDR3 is TGTGCCAGCAGTTTATCTGTTCGTGAGAGAGTTTATGGCTACACCTTC. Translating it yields CASSLSVRERVYGYTF.

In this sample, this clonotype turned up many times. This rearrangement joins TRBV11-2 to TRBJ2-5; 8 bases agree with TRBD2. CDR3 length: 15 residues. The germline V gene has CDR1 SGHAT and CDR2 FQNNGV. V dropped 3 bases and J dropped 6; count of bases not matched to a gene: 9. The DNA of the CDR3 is TGTGCCAGCAGCTTTACGGCGGCGGGGGGCCAGACCCAGTACTTC. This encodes CASSFTAAGGQTQYF.

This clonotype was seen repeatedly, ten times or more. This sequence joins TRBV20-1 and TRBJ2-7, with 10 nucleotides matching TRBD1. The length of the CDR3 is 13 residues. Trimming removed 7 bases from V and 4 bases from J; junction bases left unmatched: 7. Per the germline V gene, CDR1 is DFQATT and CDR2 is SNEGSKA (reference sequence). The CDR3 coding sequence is TGCAGTGTTGGGACAGGGGTGGTTTACGAGCAGTACTTC. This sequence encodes CSVGTGVVYEQYF.

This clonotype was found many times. Here the CDR3 DNA reads TGTGCCATCGGGGGAGACCGGGACGGGAGGCCCGGGGAGCTGTTTTTT. Amino acids: CAIGGDRDGRPGELFF. This sequence joins TRBV10-3 and TRBJ2-2, with 7 positions matching TRBD2. Germline CDR1 ENHRY, CDR2 SYGVKD. V lost 8 bases, J lost 6 bases, and 15 bases stayed unmatched. The CDR3 is made up of 16 amino acids.

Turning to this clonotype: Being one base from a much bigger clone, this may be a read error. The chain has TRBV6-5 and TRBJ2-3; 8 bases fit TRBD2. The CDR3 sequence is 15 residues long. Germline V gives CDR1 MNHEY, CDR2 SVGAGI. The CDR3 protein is CTSSDRAGGTDTQYF. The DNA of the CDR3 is TGTACCAGCAGCGACAGAGCGGGAGGCACAGATACGCAGTATTTT.

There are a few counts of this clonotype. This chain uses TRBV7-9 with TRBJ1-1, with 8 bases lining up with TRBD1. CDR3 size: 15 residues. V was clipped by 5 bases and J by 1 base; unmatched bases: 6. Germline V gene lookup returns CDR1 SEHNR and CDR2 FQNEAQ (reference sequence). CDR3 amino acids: CASSQGGQENTEAFF. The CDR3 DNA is TGTGCCAGCAGCCAGGGGGGACAGGAGAACACTGAAGCTTTCTTT.

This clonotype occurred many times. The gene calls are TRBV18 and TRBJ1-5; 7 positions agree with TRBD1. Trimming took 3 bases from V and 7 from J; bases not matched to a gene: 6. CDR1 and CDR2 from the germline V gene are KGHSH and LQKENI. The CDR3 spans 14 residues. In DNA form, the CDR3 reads TGTGCCAGCTCACCTAAAGACAGGGTCCAGCCCCAGCATTTT. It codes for CASSPKDRVQPQHF.

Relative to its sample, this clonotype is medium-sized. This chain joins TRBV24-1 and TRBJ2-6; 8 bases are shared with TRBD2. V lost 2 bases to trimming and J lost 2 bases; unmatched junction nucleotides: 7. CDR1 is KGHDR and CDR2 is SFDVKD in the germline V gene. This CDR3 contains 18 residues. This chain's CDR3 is CATSDSRRGATGANVLTF. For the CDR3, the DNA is TGTGCCACCAGTGATTCGAGGCGGGGGGCTACTGGGGCCAACGTCCTGACTTTC.

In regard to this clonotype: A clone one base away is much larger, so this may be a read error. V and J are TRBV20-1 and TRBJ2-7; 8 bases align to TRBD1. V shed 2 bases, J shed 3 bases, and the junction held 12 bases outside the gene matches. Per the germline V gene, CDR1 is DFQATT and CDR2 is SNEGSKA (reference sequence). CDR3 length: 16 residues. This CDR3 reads CSARSDRGQVFYEQYF. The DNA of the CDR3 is TGCAGTGCTAGATCAGATCGGGGACAGGTCTTCTACGAGCAGTACTTC.

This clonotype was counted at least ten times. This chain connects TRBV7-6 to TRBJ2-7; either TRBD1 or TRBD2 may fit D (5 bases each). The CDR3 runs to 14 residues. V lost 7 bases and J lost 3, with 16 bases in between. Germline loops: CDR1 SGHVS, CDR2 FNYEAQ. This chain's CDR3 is CASTHGLGDYEQYF. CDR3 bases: TGTGCCAGCACCCATGGACTGGGGGACTACGAGCAGTACTTC.

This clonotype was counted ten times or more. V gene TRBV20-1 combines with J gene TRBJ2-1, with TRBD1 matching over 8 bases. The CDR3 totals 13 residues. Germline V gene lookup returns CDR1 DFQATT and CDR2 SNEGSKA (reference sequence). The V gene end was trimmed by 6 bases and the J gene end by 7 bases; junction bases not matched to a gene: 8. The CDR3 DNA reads TGCAGTGCCTTGAGGACAGGGACGAATGAGCAGTTCTTC. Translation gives CSALRTGTNEQFF.

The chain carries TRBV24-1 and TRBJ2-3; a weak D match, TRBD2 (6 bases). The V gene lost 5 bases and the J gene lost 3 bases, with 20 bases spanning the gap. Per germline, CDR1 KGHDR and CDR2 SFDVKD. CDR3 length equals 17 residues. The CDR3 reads CATSAYGETRETDTQYF. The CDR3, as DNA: TGTGCCACCAGTGCTTACGGAGAGACTAGAGAAACAGATACGCAGTATTTT.

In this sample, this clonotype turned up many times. CDR3 in amino acids: CASSPGTGWADTQYF. CDR3 in DNA: TGCGCCAGCAGCCCGGGGACAGGGTGGGCAGATACGCAGTATTTT. V and J are TRBV5-1 and TRBJ2-3; 9 bases fit TRBD1. Germline V gene data show CDR1 as SGHRS and CDR2 as YFSETQ. The J segment lost 4 bases and the V segment lost 4 bases, leaving 7 bases of the junction unmatched. This CDR3 comprises 15 residues.

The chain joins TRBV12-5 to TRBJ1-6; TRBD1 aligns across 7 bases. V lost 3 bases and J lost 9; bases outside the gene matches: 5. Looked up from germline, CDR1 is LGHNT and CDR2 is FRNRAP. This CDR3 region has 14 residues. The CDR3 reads CASGLGGLGSPLHF. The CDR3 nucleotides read TGTGCTAGTGGTTTAGGGGGCCTGGGTTCACCCCTCCACTTT. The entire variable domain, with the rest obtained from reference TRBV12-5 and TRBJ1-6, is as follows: DARVTQTPRHKVTEMGQEVTMRCQPILGHNTVFWYRQTMMQGLELLAYFRNRAPLDDSGMPKDRFSAEMPDATLATLKIQPSEPRDSAVYFCASGLGGLGSPLHFGNGTRLTVT.